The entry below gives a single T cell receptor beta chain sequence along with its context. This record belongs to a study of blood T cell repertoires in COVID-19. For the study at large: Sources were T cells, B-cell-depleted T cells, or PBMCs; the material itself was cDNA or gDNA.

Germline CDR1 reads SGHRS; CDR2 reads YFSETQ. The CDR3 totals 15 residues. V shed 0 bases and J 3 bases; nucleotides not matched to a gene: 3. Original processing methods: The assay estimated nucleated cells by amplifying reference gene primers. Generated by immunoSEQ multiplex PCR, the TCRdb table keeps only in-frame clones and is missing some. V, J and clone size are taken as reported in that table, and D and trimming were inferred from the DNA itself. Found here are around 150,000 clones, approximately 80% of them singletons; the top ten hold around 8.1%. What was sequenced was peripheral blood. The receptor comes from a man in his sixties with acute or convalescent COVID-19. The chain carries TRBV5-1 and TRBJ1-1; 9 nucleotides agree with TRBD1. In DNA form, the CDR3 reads TGCGCCAGCAGCTTGGGGGACAGGGCCGACACTGAAGCTTTCTTT. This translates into CASSLGDRADTEAFF.